The 21 T cell receptor beta chains reported below all come from one sample, sequenced in a study. Adaptor-ligated barcode primers were used to amplify TRBV12-4/TRBJ1-2 clonotypes. TCRdb analysed the multiplex PCR reads with MiXCR anew, one entry per CDR3 protein. The sample holds dozens of distinct CDR3 sequences. Cells sorted as Tregs were CD4+, CD25+ and CD127-/low. Source material: tumor-infiltrating Tregs sorted from the breast tumor. All receptors derive from a female donor with breast cancer.

This rearrangement joins TRBV12-3 or TRBV12-4 to TRBJ1-2; D is ambiguous. The CDR3 has 11 amino acids. V was trimmed by 6 bases and J by 4 bases, leaving 6 bases between them. The CDR3 region is CASRSGYGYTF. Here the CDR3 DNA reads TGTGCCAGCAGGTCCGGCTATGGCTACACCTTC.

This chain connects TRBV12-3 or TRBV12-4 to TRBJ1-2, with TRBD1 identical over 7 bases. V shed 6 bases and J 10 bases; nucleotides not matched to a gene: 5. There are 11 residues in the CDR3. The CDR3 DNA follows: TGTGCCAGCAGAACGGGACAGACCTACACCTTC. Protein product: CASRTGQTYTF.

By sample fraction, this clonotype is hyperexpanded. The chain couples TRBV12-3 or TRBV12-4 to TRBJ1-2, with 8 bases fitting TRBD1. This CDR3 is 14 amino acids long. Germline trimming cut 3 bases from V and 1 base from J; bases unmatched to any gene: 1. The CDR3 DNA reads TGTGCCAGCAGTTTGGGACAGGTTAACTATGGCTACACCTTC. It specifies CASSLGQVNYGYTF.

V and J are TRBV12-3 or TRBV12-4 and TRBJ1-2; D uncertain. The CDR3 length is 16 residues. Trimming pared 1 base from V and 8 bases from J, leaving 20 bases between. CDR3 sequence: CASSLGHDEAERGYTF. CDR3 DNA: TGTGCCAGCAGTTTAGGACATGACGAGGCAGAACGAGGCTACACCTTC.

By its share, this clonotype is large. The chain is built from TRBV12-3 or TRBV12-4 and TRBJ1-2; D possibly corresponds to TRBD1 (5 bases). The V end was cut by 6 bases, the J end by 5 bases, with 16 bases between. The CDR3 consists of 14 residues. The CDR3 coding sequence is TGTGCCAGCAGCCTTCAGGGACTGAGGTATGGCTACACCTTC. Its protein product is CASSLQGLRYGYTF.

This clonotype rates as hyperexpanded. The genes are TRBV12-3 or TRBV12-4 and TRBJ1-2, with 10 bases identical to TRBD1. With 6 bases clipped from V and 5 bases from J, the junction kept 6 bases outside the gene matches. CDR3 length: 14 residues. CDR3 nucleotides: TGTGCCAGCAGCCCCGGGACAGGGGATTATGGCTACACCTTC. Protein product: CASSPGTGDYGYTF.

The V call is TRBV12-3 or TRBV12-4, the J call TRBJ1-2; D is ambiguous. This CDR3 spans 13 amino acids. V lost 7 bases and J 4 bases, leaving 13 bases between the germline ends. CDR3 sequence (DNA): TGTGCCAGCATGTCGTACAGATTCTATGGCTACACCTTC. This sequence encodes CASMSYRFYGYTF.

This clonotype is termed hyperexpanded. The chain carries TRBV12-3 or TRBV12-4 and TRBJ1-2; 8 bases map to TRBD1. The V segment lost 2 bases and the J segment 7 bases; nucleotides outside the gene matches: 9. This CDR3 comprises 15 residues. The CDR3 spells CASSLPRQGRGGYTF. CDR3 sequence (DNA): TGTGCCAGCAGTTTACCACGACAGGGGAGGGGTGGCTACACCTTC.

This clonotype is categorized as hyperexpanded (1% or more). The genes are TRBV12-3 or TRBV12-4 and TRBJ1-2, with D uncertain. Trimming stripped 6 bases from V and 4 bases from J, with 21 bases between. This CDR3 has 16 residues. CDR3 DNA: TGTGCCAGCAGCTACTCGTCGGCTGGGTCCGGCTATGGCTACACCTTC. It specifies CASSYSSAGSGYGYTF.

By its share, this clonotype is hyperexpanded (1% or more). CDR3 protein: CASSWRYYSQDGYTF. The CDR3 coding sequence is TGTGCCAGCAGTTGGCGTTATTACTCTCAAGATGGCTACACCTTC. The chain is built from TRBV12-3 or TRBV12-4 and TRBJ1-2; D is undetermined. The CDR3 has 15 amino acids. Trimming pared 4 bases from V and 6 bases from J, leaving 18 bases between.

This clonotype is classed as medium-sized. The chain combines TRBV12-3 or TRBV12-4 with TRBJ1-2; D is uncertain. The CDR3 contains 12 residues. Trimming shortened V by 5 bases and J by 12 bases, and 16 bases separated the two germline ends. CDR3 DNA: TGTGCCAGCAGTCCTCCGGGCCCACAACACACCTTC. This gives the protein CASSPPGPQHTF.

This clonotype counts as large. The chain carries TRBV12-3 or TRBV12-4 and TRBJ1-2; possibly TRBD1 for D (6 bases). The CDR3 has 13 residues. V dropped 0 bases and J dropped 6 bases, with 8 bases sitting between them. The CDR3 region has the DNA TGTGCCAGCAGTTTAGCAGGGGACAATGGCTACACCTTC. It is translated as CASSLAGDNGYTF.

By sample share, this clonotype is large. This sequence joins TRBV12-3 or TRBV12-4 and TRBJ1-2, with D unresolved. The CDR3 length is 16 residues. V lost 6 bases and J lost 4, with 21 bases in between. CDR3 region: CASSRLLSSLGYGYTF. In nucleotides, the CDR3 is TGTGCCAGCAGCCGCCTTCTCAGTAGTTTAGGCTATGGCTACACCTTC.

This clonotype was seen a few times. V and J are TRBV12-3 or TRBV12-4 and TRBJ1-2; 9 bases match TRBD1. With 6 bases clipped from V and 1 base from J, the junction kept 6 bases outside the gene matches. This CDR3 region has 15 residues. CDR3 residues: CASRSGTGYNYGYTF. The CDR3 DNA is TGTGCCAGCAGGTCCGGGACAGGGTATAACTATGGCTACACCTTC.

A few counts support this clonotype. The V and J genes are TRBV12-3 or TRBV12-4 and TRBJ1-2; D gene ambiguous. V lost 6 bases, J lost 7 bases, and 15 bases lay in between. The CDR3 runs to 13 residues. The CDR3 loop is CASSPGWESGYTF. The DNA of the CDR3 is TGTGCCAGCAGCCCGGGGTGGGAGAGTGGCTACACCTTC.

In its sample, this clonotype is large. The chain recombines TRBV12-3 or TRBV12-4 with TRBJ1-2; 9 bases are shared with TRBD1. J gave up 8 bases and V 6 bases, and 7 bases lay outside the gene matches. The CDR3 spans 13 residues. The CDR3 protein is CASSQGTGWGYTF. The CDR3 DNA follows: TGTGCCAGCAGCCAGGGGACAGGGTGGGGCTACACCTTC.

In its sample, this clonotype ranks as large. The V gene is TRBV12-3 or TRBV12-4, the J gene TRBJ1-2; D is possibly TRBD1 (6 bases). The V end lost 4 bases, the J end lost 5 bases, and 11 bases lay between the germline ends. The CDR3 is made up of 13 amino acids. CDR3 residues: CASSSGQGYGYTF. DNA for the CDR3: TGTGCCAGCAGTTCCGGGCAGGGGTATGGCTACACCTTC.

This clonotype is labeled large. The chain combines TRBV12-3 or TRBV12-4 with TRBJ1-2; D remains ambiguous. V was shortened by 2 bases and J by 1 base, with 11 bases between the two germline ends. The CDR3 length is 15 residues. CDR3 DNA: TGTGCCAGCAGTTTATCCTGGACGGATAACTATGGCTACACCTTC. As protein: CASSLSWTDNYGYTF.

This clonotype is large (0.1 to 1%) by share. The V gene is TRBV12-3 or TRBV12-4, the J gene TRBJ1-2; maybe TRBD1 (5 bases). V was trimmed by 3 bases and J by 8 bases, leaving 10 bases between them. This CDR3 comprises 12 residues. CDR3 loop: CASSFRRTGYTF. CDR3 in DNA: TGTGCCAGCAGTTTCCGACGGACAGGCTACACCTTC.

By proportion, this clonotype is medium-sized. CDR3 nucleotides: TGTGCCAGCGTGGAGGGGAACCGCCTCTATGGCTACACCTTC. This encodes CASVEGNRLYGYTF. The chain carries TRBV12-3 or TRBV12-4 and TRBJ1-2, with a weak D call TRBD1 (5 bases). The CDR3 length is 14 residues. The V end lost 8 bases, the J end lost 4 bases, and 17 bases lay between the germline ends.

This clonotype is judged hyperexpanded. The genes are TRBV12-3 or TRBV12-4 and TRBJ1-2; 9 nucleotides agree with TRBD1. V lost 8 bases, J lost 4 bases, and 8 bases stayed unmatched. This CDR3 comprises 14 residues. This CDR3 is CASVSGQGIYGYTF. In DNA form, the CDR3 reads TGTGCCAGCGTATCCGGACAGGGGATCTATGGCTACACCTTC.